One and the same sample provided the 12 T cell receptor beta chains below, sequenced in a study of control samples from healthy donors and cancer patients. This table comes from immunoSEQ multiplex PCR, and its TCRdb copy is limited to in-frame clones, with some not included. Among approximately 82,000 clones listed, approximately 87% were seen once. Sequencing was carried out using blood. Receptors originate from a man in his fifties or sixties in good health.

The chain has TRBV2 and TRBJ2-7; TRBD2 might be the D (5 bases). The CDR3 loop spans 12 amino acids. From germline, CDR1 is SNHLY and CDR2 FYNNEI. V was trimmed by 3 bases and J by 5 bases, leaving 8 bases between them. The CDR3 reads CASSDSGDEQYF. CDR3 bases: TGTGCCAGCAGTGACTCCGGGGACGAGCAGTACTTC.

This chain links TRBV19 with TRBJ1-1; D gene uncertain. Germline V lookup: CDR1 LNHDA, CDR2 SQIVND (reference sequence). This CDR3 has 16 amino acids. V was clipped by 6 bases and J by 3 bases, with 20 bases between them. The CDR3 protein is CASRGRALAVDTEAFF. In DNA form, the CDR3 reads TGTGCCAGTAGAGGTCGGGCATTAGCGGTGGACACTGAAGCTTTCTTT.

This clone is a singleton in its sample. The chain couples TRBV5-4 to TRBJ2-1; 11 nucleotides agree with TRBD2. J was trimmed by 4 bases and V by 7 bases; bases with no gene match: 10. Germline assignment: CDR1 SGHNT and CDR2 YYREEE (reference sequence). This CDR3 contains 16 residues. In DNA, the CDR3 is TGTGCCAGCGGAAAAGGACTAGCGGGTGGATACAATGAGCAGTTCTTC. Protein product: CASGKGLAGGYNEQFF.

The V call is TRBV19, the J call TRBJ1-6, with a weak D call TRBD1 (6 bases). V dropped 7 bases and J dropped 10 bases, with 17 bases sitting between them. The CDR3 extends over 14 amino acids. CDR1 LNHDA and CDR2 SQIVND come from the germline V gene (reference sequence). The CDR3 nucleotides are TGTGCCAGTACCACTTACAGGGTGGGATCACCCCTCCACTTT. Its protein product is CASTTYRVGSPLHF.

The gene calls are TRBV6-2 or TRBV6-3 and TRBJ1-2; perhaps TRBD1 as D (6 bases). The CDR3 is 16 amino acids. Trimming left V 6 bases short and J 4 bases short, with 21 bases between. Germline CDR1 reads MNHEY; CDR2 reads SVGEGT. CDR3 coding DNA: TGTGCCAGCAGCCCACCTGGAAGGGGGTATATCTATGGCTACACCTTC. Residues: CASSPPGRGYIYGYTF.

The chain carries TRBV6-5 and TRBJ2-7; the match to TRBD2 covers 8 bases. Germline loops: CDR1 MNHEY, CDR2 SVGAGI. V gave up 4 bases and J gave up 2 bases; unmatched junction bases: 4. The CDR3 has 14 amino acids. Here the CDR3 DNA reads TGTGCCAGCAGTTTACTAGCGGAGACCTACGAGCAGTACTTC. It translates to CASSLLAETYEQYF.

This clone was counted a single time. The chain is built from TRBV2 and TRBJ1-6, with 9 bases identical to TRBD1. From germline, CDR1 is SNHLY and CDR2 FYNNEI. V lost 0 bases to trimming and J lost 10 bases; unmatched junction nucleotides: 10. The CDR3 has 17 residues. In DNA form, the CDR3 reads TGTGCCAGCAGTGAAGCTGGACAGGGGTCTTTCTGGTCACCCCTCCACTTT. This translates into CASSEAGQGSFWSPLHF.

As for this clone: Other nucleotide sequences from this sample produce the same CDR3. The V and J genes are TRBV24-1 and TRBJ1-2; weak D call: TRBD1 (5 bases). V lost 5 bases to trimming and J lost 0 bases, with 9 bases between them. This CDR3 has 14 residues. In germline, CDR1 is KGHDR, CDR2 SFDVKD. The CDR3 loop reads CATSGQQANYGYTF. Here the CDR3 DNA reads TGTGCCACCAGTGGACAGCAAGCTAACTATGGCTACACCTTC.

The chain employs TRBV5-1 and TRBJ1-2; D is unclear. Germline V gene lookup returns CDR1 SGHRS and CDR2 YFSETQ. The CDR3 is 15 amino acids. The V gene lost 0 bases and the J gene lost 4 bases, with 13 bases spanning the gap. The CDR3 spells CASSLDGVRSYGYTF. CDR3 in DNA: TGCGCCAGCAGCTTGGATGGGGTGAGGAGCTATGGCTACACCTTC. Using reference TRBV5-1 and TRBJ1-2 for the parts outside the CDR3, the full variable domain is KAGVTQTPRYLIKTRGQQVTLSCSPISGHRSVSWYQQTPGQGLQFLFEYFSETQRNKGNFPGRFSGRQFSNSRSEMNVSTLELGDSALYLCASSLDGVRSYGYTFGSGTRLTVV.

This clone has just one count. V is TRBV4-3 and J is TRBJ2-1; D tentatively reads TRBD1 or TRBD2 (6 bases each). The germline gives CDR1 LGHNA, CDR2 YSLEER. The CDR3 runs to 14 residues. Trimming pared 4 bases from V and 4 bases from J, leaving 11 bases between. The CDR3 is CASSLWRGYNEQFF. In DNA, the CDR3 is TGCGCCAGCAGCCTATGGAGGGGGTACAATGAGCAGTTCTTC.

The rearrangement uses TRBV10-3 and TRBJ2-7, with 9 bases lining up with TRBD2. With 11 bases clipped from V and 4 bases from J, the junction kept 9 bases outside the gene matches. Germline V CDR1 and CDR2: ENHRY, SYGVKD. The CDR3 is 13 amino acids. The CDR3 DNA is TGTGCCGGAGGGAGCGGGAGGTTGTACGAGCAGTACTTC. As protein: CAGGSGRLYEQYF.

The chain recombines TRBV2 with TRBJ2-7; TRBD1 is a possible D gene (6 bases). V was shortened by 8 bases and J by 3 bases, with 8 bases between the two germline ends. The CDR3 is 11 amino acids. Per the germline V gene, CDR1 is SNHLY and CDR2 is FYNNEI. The CDR3: CASGQLYEQYF. As DNA, the CDR3 is TGTGCCAGCGGACAGCTCTACGAGCAGTACTTC.